Presented here are 20 T cell receptor beta chains from one specimen sequenced in a study of control samples from healthy donors and cancer patients (dated by TCRdb to between 2020 and 2021). The library was prepared using the immunoSEQ multiplex PCR assay. TCRdb took over this immuneACCESS table, retaining in-frame rearrangements with V and J assigned. Such tables are incomplete; in checked studies, under half of the missing clones stem from an unresolved V gene, and the remainder is unexplained. The sample data list some 58,000 clones, and more than 70% of these were observed just once. Clones ranked in the top ten supply approximately 12% of the sample. Sequencing used PBMCs. The receptors were gathered from a woman in her sixties or seventies with lung cancer.

The CDR3 spells CASSRTGGYGYTF. CDR3 sequence (DNA): TGTGCCAGCAGCCGGACTGGGGGATATGGCTACACCTTC. This sequence joins TRBV3-1 (or the pseudogene TRBV3-2) and TRBJ1-2; a weak D match, TRBD1 (5 bases). Germline-derived CDR1 and CDR2 are LGHDT and YNNKEL (reference sequence). With 4 bases removed from V and 5 bases from J, the gap between germline ends came to 11 bases. The CDR3 loop spans 13 amino acids.

This chain links TRBV9 with TRBJ1-1, with 7 bases matching TRBD1. The trim removed 0 bases at V and 4 bases at J, leaving 6 bases unmatched. The CDR3 consists of 15 residues. Germline CDR1 and CDR2: SGDLS and YYNGEE. The CDR3 nucleotides are TGTGCCAGCAGCGTAGCTGGCCAGGGGGGCACTGAAGCTTTCTTT. It is translated as CASSVAGQGGTEAFF.

This chain connects TRBV3-1 (or the pseudogene TRBV3-2) to TRBJ1-2; no clear D. Germline CDR1 is LGHDT and CDR2 is YNNKEL (reference sequence). Trimming removed 6 bases at V and 0 bases at J, with 14 bases between. This CDR3 is built from 15 residues. The DNA for the CDR3 is TGTGCCAGCAGTACCGAGGAGGGAGCTAACTATGGCTACACCTTC. This encodes CASSTEEGANYGYTF.

V is TRBV5-1 and J is TRBJ2-1, with 8 bases aligning to TRBD2. Germline CDR1 reads SGHRS; CDR2 reads YFSETQ. This CDR3 region has 15 residues. J gave up 1 base and V 4 bases, and 4 bases lay outside the gene matches. CDR3 in DNA: TGCGCCAGCAGCCCTACTAGCGGTTCCTACAATGAGCAGTTCTTC. Translation: CASSPTSGSYNEQFF.

The rearrangement joins TRBV5-1 to TRBJ1-3, with a possible D match to TRBD1 (5 bases). Germline CDR1 is SGHRS and CDR2 is YFSETQ. Trimming stripped 0 bases from V and 2 bases from J, with 9 bases between. The length of the CDR3 is 15 residues. The CDR3 sequence: CASSLDGRAGNTIYF. DNA of the CDR3: TGCGCCAGCAGCTTGGATGGCAGGGCTGGAAACACCATATATTTT.

This chain uses TRBV5-4 with TRBJ2-5; 9 nucleotides match TRBD2. The CDR3 runs 16 residues. Germline V lookup: CDR1 SGHNT, CDR2 YYREEE (reference sequence). J gave up 5 bases and V 1 base, and 9 bases lay outside the gene matches. CDR3 in DNA: TGTGCCAGCAGCTTGTCCGCGGGGGGGCCGAAGGAGACCCAGTACTTC. Its protein product is CASSLSAGGPKETQYF. Complete variable domain (other parts from reference TRBV5-4 and TRBJ2-5): ETGVTQSPTHLIKTRGQQVTLRCSSQSGHNTVSWYQQALGQGPQFIFQYYREEENGRGNFPPRFSGLQFPNYSSELNVNALELDDSALYLCASSLSAGGPKETQYFGPGTRLLVL.

The CDR3, as DNA: TGTGCCAGCAGCTGGGGGCTGACAGTGCCCCGGGAGCAGTACTTC. Translation: CASSWGLTVPREQYF. The chain employs TRBV5-5 and TRBJ2-7; perhaps TRBD1 as D (6 bases). Germline V gene lookup returns CDR1 SGHKS and CDR2 YYEKEE (reference sequence). This CDR3 contains 15 residues. Trimming removed 3 bases from V and 7 bases from J, with 20 bases in between. The full variable domain, its missing parts supplied by reference TRBV5-5 and TRBJ2-7, is DAGVTQSPTHLIKTRGQQVTLRCSPISGHKSVSWYQQVLGQGPQFIFQYYEKEERGRGNFPDRFSARQFPNYSSELNVNALLLGDSALYLCASSWGLTVPREQYFGPGTRLTVT.

The gene calls are TRBV23-1 and TRBJ1-1; no definite D call. TRBV23-1 counts as an open reading frame of uncertain function. Trimming took 3 bases from V and 3 from J, leaving 5 bases between them. The CDR3 contains 12 residues. Here the CDR3 DNA reads TGCGCCAGCAGTCAGTTGGACACTGAAGCTTTCTTT. Protein product: CASSQLDTEAFF.

The chain recombines TRBV4-2 with TRBJ2-5; tentatively, D is TRBD2 (5 bases). The germline V gene encodes CDR1 LGHNA and CDR2 YNFKEQ. V lost 0 bases and J 2 bases, leaving 10 bases between the germline ends. The CDR3 length is 15 residues. The CDR3 bases are TGTGCCAGCAGCCAAGATGGTACTAGTCAAGAGACCCAGTACTTC. This gives the protein CASSQDGTSQETQYF.

The chain combines TRBV29-1 with TRBJ1-4; D perhaps matches TRBD1 (5 bases). CDR3 length: 12 residues. Germline CDR1 is SQVTM and CDR2 is ANQGSEA. The V and J ends lost 1 base and 7 bases respectively, with 7 bases between them. The CDR3 here is CSVEGGGEKLFF. DNA of the CDR3: TGCAGCGTTGAAGGGGGCGGTGAAAAACTGTTTTTT. Full variable domain (rest looked up from reference TRBV29-1 and TRBJ1-4): SAVISQKPSRDICQRGTSLTIQCQVDSQVTMMFWYRQQPGQSLTLIATANQGSEATYESGFVIDKFPISRPNLTFSTLTVSNMSPEDSSIYLCSVEGGGEKLFFGSGTQLSVL.

The chain employs TRBV5-6 and TRBJ2-5; possibly TRBD2 for D (5 bases). Germline V lookup: CDR1 SGHDT, CDR2 YYEEEE. Trimming left V 0 bases short and J 5 bases short, with 8 bases between. This CDR3 has 13 residues. The CDR3 is CASSLGGRETQYF. Here the CDR3 DNA reads TGTGCCAGCAGCTTGGGAGGGCGGGAGACCCAGTACTTC.

This clone has just one count. An end of the junction does not agree with germline; a read error may underlie this. This chain links TRBV7-6 with TRBJ2-1; 7 bases are shared with TRBD2. From germline, CDR1 is SGHVS and CDR2 FNYEAQ. CDR3 length: 14 residues. DNA for the CDR3: TGTGCCGGCAGCTTAGCGGTCCGGGGGGATGAGCAGTTCTTC. The encoded protein is CAGSLAVRGDEQFF.

The J gene is TRBJ2-3, the V gene TRBV24-1; tentatively, D is TRBD1 (5 bases). The germline V gene has CDR1 KGHDR and CDR2 SFDVKD. Trimming stripped 7 bases from V and 2 bases from J, with 12 bases between. The CDR3 extends over 14 amino acids. In nucleotides, the CDR3 is TGTGCCACCAGCAGGACAAGGAACACAGATACGCAGTATTTT. Protein: CATSRTRNTDTQYF.

The chain links TRBV9 to TRBJ2-1, with D perhaps TRBD1 (5 bases). The CDR3 runs to 14 residues. The germline V gene encodes CDR1 SGDLS and CDR2 YYNGEE. Trimming cost V 2 bases and J 1 base, with 7 bases left between them. As DNA, the CDR3 is TGTGCCAGCAGCGTGGGGCCTTCCTACAATGAGCAGTTCTTC. It translates to CASSVGPSYNEQFF. Combining the CDR3 with reference TRBV9 and TRBJ2-1 gives the whole variable domain DSGVTQTPKHLITATGQRVTLRCSPRSGDLSVYWYQQSLDQGLQFLIQYYNGEERAKGNILERFSAQQFPDLHSELNLSSLELGDSALYFCASSVGPSYNEQFFGPGTRLTVL.

The chain employs TRBV3-1 (or the pseudogene TRBV3-2) and TRBJ2-1, with unresolved D. CDR1 and CDR2 from the germline V gene are LGHDT and YNNKEL (reference sequence). Trimming stripped 4 bases from V and 15 bases from J, with 16 bases between. CDR3 length equals 12 residues. CDR3 DNA sequence: TGTGCCAGCAGCCTGGGCCGTACGCTGCGGTTCTTC. Translating gives CASSLGRTLRFF.

This clone was counted a single time. V gene TRBV5-5 combines with J gene TRBJ2-7; possible D gene TRBD2, 6 bases. Germline loops: CDR1 SGHKS, CDR2 YYEKEE (reference sequence). The CDR3 extends over 14 amino acids. V lost 4 bases, J lost 6 bases, and 17 bases lay in between. Here the CDR3 DNA reads TGTGCCAGCAGCGCGGGGCTTACTAACTGCGAGCAGTACTTC. It is translated as CASSAGLTNCEQYF.

CDR3 residues: CASSLNRDGSSYNSPLHF. In DNA, the CDR3 is TGTGCCAGTAGCCTAAATCGGGACGGGAGCTCCTATAATTCACCCCTCCACTTT. The chain couples TRBV19 to TRBJ1-6; D may be TRBD1 (5 bases). Germline V CDR1 and CDR2: LNHDA, SQIVND (reference sequence). Between the trimmed V and J ends, which lost 6 bases and 0 bases, there was a span of 18 bases. CDR3 length: 18 residues.

This chain connects TRBV5-1 to TRBJ2-6; TRBD1 agrees at 9 bases. V dropped 4 bases and J dropped 13; count of bases not matched to a gene: 3. This CDR3 has 12 amino acids. The germline CDR1 and CDR2 sequences are SGHRS and YFSETQ. CDR3 residues: CASSPGQGVLTF. CDR3 nucleotide sequence: TGCGCCAGCAGCCCAGGACAGGGGGTCCTGACTTTC.

The chain employs TRBV10-3 and TRBJ1-6; D call uncertain. The CDR3 is made up of 12 amino acids. Germline assignment: CDR1 ENHRY and CDR2 SYGVKD. With 4 bases removed from V and 7 bases from J, the gap between germline ends came to 5 bases. The CDR3 DNA is TGTGCCATCAGTGGGGAAAATTCACCCCTCCACTTT. Its protein is CAISGENSPLHF.

The CDR3 bases are TGTGCCAGCAGCCGGGGGGGGAGTGAAGCTTTCTTT. Its translation: CASSRGGSEAFF. The J gene is TRBJ1-1, the V gene TRBV7-8, with D tentatively TRBD1 (5 bases). This CDR3 region has 12 residues. Germline values: CDR1 SGHVS, CDR2 FQNEAQ. The V end was cut by 5 bases, the J end by 7 bases, with 11 bases between.